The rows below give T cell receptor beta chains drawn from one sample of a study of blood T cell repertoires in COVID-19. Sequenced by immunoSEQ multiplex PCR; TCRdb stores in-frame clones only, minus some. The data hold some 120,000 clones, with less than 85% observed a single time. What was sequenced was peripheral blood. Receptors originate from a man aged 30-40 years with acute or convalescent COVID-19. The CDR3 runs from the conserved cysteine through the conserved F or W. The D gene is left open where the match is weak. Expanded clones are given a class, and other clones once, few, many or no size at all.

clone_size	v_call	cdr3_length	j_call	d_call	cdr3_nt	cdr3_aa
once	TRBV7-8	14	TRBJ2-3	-	TGTGCCAGCAGCTTACCGACTAGGAGAGATACGCAGTATTTT	CASSLPTRRDTQYF
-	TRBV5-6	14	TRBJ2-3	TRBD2	TGTGCCAGCAGCTTCGGGGGAGGGCCAAATACGCAGTATTTT	CASSFGGGPNTQYF
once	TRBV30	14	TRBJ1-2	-	TGTGCCTGGAGTCGCCGGGGGGGGGCCGGTGGCTACACCTTC	CAWSRRGGAGGYTF
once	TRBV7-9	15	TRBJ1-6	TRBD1	TGTGCCAGCGGCCACCAGGGGGGCAGGAATTCACCCCTCCACTTT	CASGHQGGRNSPLHF
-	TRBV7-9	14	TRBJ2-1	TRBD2	TGTGCCAGCCTACTAGCGGGGGCCAATCCTGAGCAGTTCTTC	CASLLAGANPEQFF
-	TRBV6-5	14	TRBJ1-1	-	TGTGCCAGCAGTTACTCTATGGGGGGCACTGAAGCTTTCTTT	CASSYSMGGTEAFF
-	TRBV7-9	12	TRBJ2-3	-	TGTGCCAGCAGTAAGAGCGCAGATACGCAGTATTTT	CASSKSADTQYF
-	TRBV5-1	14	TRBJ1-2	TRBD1	TGCGCCAGCAGCTTTCCCAGGGGGGAGGATGGCTACACCTTC	CASSFPRGEDGYTF
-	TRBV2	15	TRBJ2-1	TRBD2	TGTGCCAGCATGGAGGGCGGGGGGGCCTACAATGAGCAGTTCTTC	CASMEGGGAYNEQFF
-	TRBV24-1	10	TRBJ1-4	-	TGTGCCACCCCGAGGGAAAAACTGTTTTTT	CATPREKLFF
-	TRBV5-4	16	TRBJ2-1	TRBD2	TGTGCCAGCAGCTTGGGCGGGGGGGAAATGTACAATGAGCAGTTCTTC	CASSLGGGEMYNEQFF
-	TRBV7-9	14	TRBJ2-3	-	TGTGCCAGCCTAAGGAGTGTCGGGACAGATACGCAGTATTTT	CASLRSVGTDTQYF
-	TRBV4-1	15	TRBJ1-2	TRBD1	TGCGCCAGCAGCCAAGATGGGACAGGGGGCTTCGGCTACACCTTC	CASSQDGTGGFGYTF
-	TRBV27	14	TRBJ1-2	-	TGTGCCAGCAGTCCCCGACAGACTAACTATGGCTACACCTTC	CASSPRQTNYGYTF
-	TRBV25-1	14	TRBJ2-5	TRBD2	TGTGCCAGCAGTGAAGCTAGCGGGAGTGAGACCCAGTACTTC	CASSEASGSETQYF
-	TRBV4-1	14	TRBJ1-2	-	TGCGCCAGCAGCCAAGAGCCGGGGATCTATGGCTACACCTTC	CASSQEPGIYGYTF
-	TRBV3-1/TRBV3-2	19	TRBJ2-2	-	TGTGCCAGCAGCCAAGATACACCCCTTGTCGGGAAATACACCGGGGAGCTGTTTTTT	CASSQDTPLVGKYTGELFF
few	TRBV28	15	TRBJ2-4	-	TGTGCCAGCAGTTTATTTGGACTAGCCAAAAACATTCAGTACTTC	CASSLFGLAKNIQYF